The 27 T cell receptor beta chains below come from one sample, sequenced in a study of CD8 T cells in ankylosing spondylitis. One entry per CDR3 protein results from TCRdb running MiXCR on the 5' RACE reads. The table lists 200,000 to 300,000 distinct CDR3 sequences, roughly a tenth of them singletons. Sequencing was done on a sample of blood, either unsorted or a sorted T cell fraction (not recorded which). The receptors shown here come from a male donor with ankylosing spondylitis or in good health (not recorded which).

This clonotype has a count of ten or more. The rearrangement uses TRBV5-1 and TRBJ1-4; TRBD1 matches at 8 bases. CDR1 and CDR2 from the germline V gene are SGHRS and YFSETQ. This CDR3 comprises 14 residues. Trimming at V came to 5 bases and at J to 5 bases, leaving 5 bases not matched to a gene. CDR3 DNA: TGCGCCAGCAGACCCGACAGGGGAAATGAAAAACTGTTTTTT. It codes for CASRPDRGNEKLFF.

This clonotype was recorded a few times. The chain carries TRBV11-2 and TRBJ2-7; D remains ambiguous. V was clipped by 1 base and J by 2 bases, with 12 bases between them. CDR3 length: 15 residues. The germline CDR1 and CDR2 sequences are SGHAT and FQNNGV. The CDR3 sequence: CASSLGLPETYEQYF. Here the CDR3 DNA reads TGTGCCAGCAGCTTAGGCCTGCCGGAGACCTACGAGCAGTACTTC.

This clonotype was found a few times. The CDR3 protein is CASSFQRGDDEQFF. For the CDR3, the DNA is TGCGCCAGCAGCTTCCAGCGGGGGGACGATGAGCAGTTCTTC. This chain links TRBV5-1 with TRBJ2-1; 9 bases map to TRBD2. Germline-derived CDR1 and CDR2 are SGHRS and YFSETQ. J gave up 8 bases and V 2 bases, and 5 bases lay outside the gene matches. This CDR3 has 14 amino acids.

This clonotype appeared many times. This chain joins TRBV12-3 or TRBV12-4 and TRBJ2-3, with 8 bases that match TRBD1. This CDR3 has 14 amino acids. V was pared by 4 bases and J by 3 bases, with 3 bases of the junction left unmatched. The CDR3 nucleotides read TGTGCCAGCAGTTCCCGGGACAGGACAGATACGCAGTATTTT. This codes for CASSSRDRTDTQYF.

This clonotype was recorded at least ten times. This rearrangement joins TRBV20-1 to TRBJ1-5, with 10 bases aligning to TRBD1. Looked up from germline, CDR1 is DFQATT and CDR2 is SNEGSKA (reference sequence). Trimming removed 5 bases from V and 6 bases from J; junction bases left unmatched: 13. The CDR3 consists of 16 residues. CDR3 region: CSAGTRQGAPIQPQHF. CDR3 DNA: TGCAGTGCTGGGACTCGACAGGGGGCGCCGATTCAGCCCCAGCATTTT.

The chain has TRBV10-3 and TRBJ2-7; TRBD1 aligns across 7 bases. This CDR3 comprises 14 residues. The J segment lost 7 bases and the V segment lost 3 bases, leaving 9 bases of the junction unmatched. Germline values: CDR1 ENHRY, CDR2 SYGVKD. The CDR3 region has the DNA TGTGCCATCAGTGACCCGGGACAGCTCTCTGAGCAGTACTTC. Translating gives CAISDPGQLSEQYF.

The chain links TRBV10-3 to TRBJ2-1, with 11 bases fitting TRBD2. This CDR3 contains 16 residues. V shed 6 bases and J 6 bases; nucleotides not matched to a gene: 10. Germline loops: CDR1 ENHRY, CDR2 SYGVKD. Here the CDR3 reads CAIRLAGGTLPNEQFF. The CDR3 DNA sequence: TGTGCCATCAGGCTAGCGGGAGGCACTCTCCCCAATGAGCAGTTCTTC.

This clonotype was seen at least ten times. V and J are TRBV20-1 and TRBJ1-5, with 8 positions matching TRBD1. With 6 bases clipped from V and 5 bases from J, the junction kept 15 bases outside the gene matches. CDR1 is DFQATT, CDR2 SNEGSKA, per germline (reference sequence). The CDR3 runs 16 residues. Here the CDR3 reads CSAIYGGQGAHQPQHF. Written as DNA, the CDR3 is TGCAGTGCCATCTACGGCGGGCAGGGGGCTCATCAGCCCCAGCATTTT.

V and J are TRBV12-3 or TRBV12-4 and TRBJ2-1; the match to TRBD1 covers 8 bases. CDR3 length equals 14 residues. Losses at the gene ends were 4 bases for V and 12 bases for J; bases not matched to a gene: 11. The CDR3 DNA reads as TGTGCCAGCAGTTCCCGGACAGGGAAGGCCGTGCAGTTCTTC. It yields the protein CASSSRTGKAVQFF.

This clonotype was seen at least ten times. CDR3 DNA: TGTGCCAGCAGCCAAGGAGCACTGAACACTGAAGCTTTCTTT. Translating it yields CASSQGALNTEAFF. J is TRBJ1-1 and V is TRBV4-2; D is unclear. Between the trimmed V and J ends, which lost 1 base and 0 bases, there was a span of 6 bases. Germline V lookup: CDR1 LGHNA, CDR2 YNFKEQ. The CDR3 length is 14 residues.

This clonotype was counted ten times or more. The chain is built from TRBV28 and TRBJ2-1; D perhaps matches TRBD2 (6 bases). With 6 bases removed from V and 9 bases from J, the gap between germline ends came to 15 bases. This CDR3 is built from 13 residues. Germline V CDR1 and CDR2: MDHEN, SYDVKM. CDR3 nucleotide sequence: TGTGCCAGCAGGGACTACGAACAGTCTGAGCAGTTCTTC. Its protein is CASRDYEQSEQFF.

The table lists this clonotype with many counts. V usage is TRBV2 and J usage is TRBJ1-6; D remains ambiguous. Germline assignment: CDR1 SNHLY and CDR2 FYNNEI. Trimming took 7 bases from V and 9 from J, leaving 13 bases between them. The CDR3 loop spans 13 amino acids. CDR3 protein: CASNSGSGSPLHF. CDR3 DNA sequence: TGTGCCAGCAACTCGGGGAGCGGTTCACCCCTCCACTTT.

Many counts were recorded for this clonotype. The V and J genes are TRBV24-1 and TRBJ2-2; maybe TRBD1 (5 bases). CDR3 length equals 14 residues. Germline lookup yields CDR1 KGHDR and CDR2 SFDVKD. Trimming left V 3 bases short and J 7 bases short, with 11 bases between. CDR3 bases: TGTGCCACCAGTGATCCCCGTAGGGGCGGGGAGCTGTTTTTT. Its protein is CATSDPRRGGELFF.

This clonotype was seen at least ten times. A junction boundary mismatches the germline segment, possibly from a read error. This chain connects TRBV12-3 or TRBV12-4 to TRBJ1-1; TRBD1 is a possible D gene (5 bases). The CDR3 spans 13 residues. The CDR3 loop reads CASSLGRIGEGFF. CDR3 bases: TGTGCCAGCAGTCTGGGGCGGATCGGGGAAGGTTTCTTT.

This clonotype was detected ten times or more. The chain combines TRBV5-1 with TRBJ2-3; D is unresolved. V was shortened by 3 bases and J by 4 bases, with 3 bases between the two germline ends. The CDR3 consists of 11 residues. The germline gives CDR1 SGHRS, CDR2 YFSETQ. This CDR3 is CASSWADTQYF. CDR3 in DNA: TGCGCCAGCAGCTGGGCAGATACGCAGTATTTT.

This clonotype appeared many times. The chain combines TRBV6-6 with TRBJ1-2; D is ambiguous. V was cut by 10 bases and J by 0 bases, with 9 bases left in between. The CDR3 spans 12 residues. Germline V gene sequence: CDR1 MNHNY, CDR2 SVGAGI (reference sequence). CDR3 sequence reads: CAIGNSNYGYTF. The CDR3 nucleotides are TGTGCCATCGGGAATTCTAACTATGGCTACACCTTC.

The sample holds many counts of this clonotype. The CDR3: CATESQRGNEQFF. Written as DNA, the CDR3 is TGTGCCACCGAATCCCAGCGCGGGAATGAGCAGTTCTTC. The chain couples TRBV24-1 to TRBJ2-1; tentatively, D is TRBD2 (5 bases). V gave up 9 bases and J gave up 7 bases, with 15 bases separating them. The CDR3 length is 13 residues. The germline V gene encodes CDR1 KGHDR and CDR2 SFDVKD.

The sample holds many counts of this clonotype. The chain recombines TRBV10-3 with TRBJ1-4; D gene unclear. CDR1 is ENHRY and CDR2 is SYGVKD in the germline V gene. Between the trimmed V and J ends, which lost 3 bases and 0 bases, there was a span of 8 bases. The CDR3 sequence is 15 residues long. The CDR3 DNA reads TGTGCCATCAGTGACAGCTTTGCAACTAATGAAAAACTGTTTTTT. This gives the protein CAISDSFATNEKLFF.

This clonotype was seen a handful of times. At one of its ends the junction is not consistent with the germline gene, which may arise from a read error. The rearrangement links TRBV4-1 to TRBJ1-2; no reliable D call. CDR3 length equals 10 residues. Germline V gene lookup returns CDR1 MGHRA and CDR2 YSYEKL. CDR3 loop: CASSQEGWQF. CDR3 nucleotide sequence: TGCGCCAGCAGCCAAGAAGGGTGGCAATTC.

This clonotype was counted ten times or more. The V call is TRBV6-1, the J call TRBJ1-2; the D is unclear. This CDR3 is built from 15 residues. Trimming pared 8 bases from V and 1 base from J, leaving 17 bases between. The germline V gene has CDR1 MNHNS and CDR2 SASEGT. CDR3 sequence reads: CASSGGNRDNYGYTF. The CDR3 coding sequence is TGTGCCAGCTCAGGAGGGAACAGAGATAACTATGGCTACACCTTC.

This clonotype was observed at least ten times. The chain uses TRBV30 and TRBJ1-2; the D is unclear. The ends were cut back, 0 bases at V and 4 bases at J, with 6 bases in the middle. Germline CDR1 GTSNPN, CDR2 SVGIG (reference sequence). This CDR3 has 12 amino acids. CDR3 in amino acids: CAWSVSGYGYTF. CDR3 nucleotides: TGTGCCTGGAGTGTATCCGGCTATGGCTACACCTTC. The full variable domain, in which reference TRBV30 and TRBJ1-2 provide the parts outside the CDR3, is SQTIHQWPATLVQPVGSPLSLECTVEGTSNPNLYWYRQAAGRGLQLLFYSVGIGQISSEVPQNLSASRPQDRQFILSSKKLLLSDSGFYLCAWSVSGYGYTFGSGTRLTVV.

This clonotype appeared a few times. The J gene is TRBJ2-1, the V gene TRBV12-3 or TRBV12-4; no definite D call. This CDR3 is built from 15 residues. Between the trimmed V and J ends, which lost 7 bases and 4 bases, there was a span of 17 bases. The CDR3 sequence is CASTIGSSQYNEQFF. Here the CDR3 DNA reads TGTGCCAGCACCATAGGGTCGTCCCAATACAATGAGCAGTTCTTC.

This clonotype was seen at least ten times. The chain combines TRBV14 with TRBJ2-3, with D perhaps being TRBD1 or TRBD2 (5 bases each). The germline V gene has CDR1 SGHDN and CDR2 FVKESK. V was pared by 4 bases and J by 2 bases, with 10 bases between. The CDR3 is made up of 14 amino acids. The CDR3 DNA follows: TGTGCCAGCAGCCGTCTGGGGGACACAGATACGCAGTATTTT. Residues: CASSRLGDTDTQYF.

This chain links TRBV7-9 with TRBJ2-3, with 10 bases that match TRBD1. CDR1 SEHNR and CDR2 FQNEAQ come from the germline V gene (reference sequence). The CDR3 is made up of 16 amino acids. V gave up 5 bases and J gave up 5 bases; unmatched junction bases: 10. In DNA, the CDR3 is TGTGCCAGCAGCAGCCCCGGGACAGGGGCTCAAGATACGCAGTATTTT. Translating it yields CASSSPGTGAQDTQYF.

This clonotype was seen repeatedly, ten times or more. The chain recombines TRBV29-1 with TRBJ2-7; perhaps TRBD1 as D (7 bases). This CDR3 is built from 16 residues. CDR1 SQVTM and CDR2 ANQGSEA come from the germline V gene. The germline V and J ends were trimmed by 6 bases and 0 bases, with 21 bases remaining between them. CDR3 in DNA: TGCAGCGTCGCTGACGTGGGGGGACAGAGCTCCTACGAGCAGTACTTC. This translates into CSVADVGGQSSYEQYF.

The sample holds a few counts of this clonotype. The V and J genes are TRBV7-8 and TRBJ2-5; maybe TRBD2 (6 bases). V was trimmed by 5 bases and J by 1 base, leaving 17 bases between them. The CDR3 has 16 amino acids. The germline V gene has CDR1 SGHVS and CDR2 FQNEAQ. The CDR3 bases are TGTGCCAGCAGCGCCCTTTCGGGACTCCCCCAAGAGACCCAGTACTTC. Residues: CASSALSGLPQETQYF.

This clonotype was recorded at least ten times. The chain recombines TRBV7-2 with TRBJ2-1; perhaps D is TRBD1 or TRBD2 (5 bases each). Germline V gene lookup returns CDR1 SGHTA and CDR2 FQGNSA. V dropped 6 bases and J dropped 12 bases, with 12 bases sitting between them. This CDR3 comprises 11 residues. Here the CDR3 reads CASSYGGAQFF. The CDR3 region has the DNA TGTGCCAGCAGTTATGGGGGTGCGCAGTTCTTC.